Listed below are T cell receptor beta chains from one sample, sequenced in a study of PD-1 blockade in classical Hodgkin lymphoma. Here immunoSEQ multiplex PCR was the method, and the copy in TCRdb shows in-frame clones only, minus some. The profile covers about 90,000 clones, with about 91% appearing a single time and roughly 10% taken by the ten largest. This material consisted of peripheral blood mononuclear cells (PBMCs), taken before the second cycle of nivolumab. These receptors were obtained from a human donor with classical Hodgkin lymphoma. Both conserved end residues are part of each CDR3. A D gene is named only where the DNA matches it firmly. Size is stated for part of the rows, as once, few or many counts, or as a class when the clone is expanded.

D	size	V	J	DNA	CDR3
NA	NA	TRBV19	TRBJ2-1	TGTGCCAGTAGTATAGATCAATCAGGACCGGCGTACAATGAGCAGTTCTTC	CASSIDQSGPAYNEQFF
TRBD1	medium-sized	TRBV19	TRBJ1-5	TGTGCCAGTAGTTTCAGGGGGTCGCGTAGCAATCAGCCCCAGCATTTT	CASSFRGSRSNQPQHF
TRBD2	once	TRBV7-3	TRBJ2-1	TGTGCCAGCAGCTTTGGCCAGCGGGGTAATGAGCAGTTCTTC	CASSFGQRGNEQFF
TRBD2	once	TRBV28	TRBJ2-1	TGTGCCAGCAGTTTGACAGGACTAGCCGCGGTGAGTGAGCAGTTCTTC	CASSLTGLAAVSEQFF
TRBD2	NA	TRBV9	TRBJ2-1	TGTGCCAGCAGCCCGGGTAGCGGGAGAGGCAATGAGCAGTTCTTC	CASSPGSGRGNEQFF
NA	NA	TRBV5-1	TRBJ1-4	TGCGCCAGCAGAATTGGAGGATCTAATGAAAAACTGTTTTTT	CASRIGGSNEKLFF
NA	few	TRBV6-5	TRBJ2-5	TGTGCCAGCAGTCCCCGGGGGCCTCGGGAGACCCAGTACTTC	CASSPRGPRETQYF
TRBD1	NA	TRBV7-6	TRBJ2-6	TGTGCCAGCAGGCCGGGACAGGGGTACTCTGGGGCCAACGTCCTGACTTTC	CASRPGQGYSGANVLTF
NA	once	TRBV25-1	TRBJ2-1	TGTGCCAGCAGTGATAACTACAATGAGCAGTTCTTC	CASSDNYNEQFF
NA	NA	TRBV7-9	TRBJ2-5	TGTGCCAGCAGCTCGAACGCCTCACCAAAACCTCAAGAGACCCAGTACTTC	CASSSNASPKPQETQYF
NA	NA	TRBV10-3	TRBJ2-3	TGTGCCATCAGACGCACAGATACGCAGTATTTT	CAIRRTDTQYF
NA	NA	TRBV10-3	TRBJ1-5	TGTGCCACCACCCCGACATTGGGTCAGCCCCAGCATTTT	CATTPTLGQPQHF
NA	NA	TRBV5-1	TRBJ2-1	TGCGCCAGCAGCACGGATCAGGGGACGGTGAAGTTCTTC	CASSTDQGTVKFF
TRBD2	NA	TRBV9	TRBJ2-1	TGTGCCAGCAGCGTAGACGGACTAGCGTACAATGAGCAGTTCTTC	CASSVDGLAYNEQFF
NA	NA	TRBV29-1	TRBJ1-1	TGCAGCGTGACCGGACGGGTAAACACTGAAGCTTTCTTT	CSVTGRVNTEAFF
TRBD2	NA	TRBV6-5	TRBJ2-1	TGTGCCAGCAGTTATATCCCCGGGACTACTAATGAGCAGTTCTTC	CASSYIPGTTNEQFF
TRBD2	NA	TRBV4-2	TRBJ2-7	TGTGCCAGCAGCCAACGGTCCCTAGCGGAATCCTACGAGCAGTACTTC	CASSQRSLAESYEQYF
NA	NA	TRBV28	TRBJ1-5	TGTGCCAGCAGTTGGGGGGGCAGGGCCCAGCCCCAGCATTTT	CASSWGGRAQPQHF
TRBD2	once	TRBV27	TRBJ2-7	TGTGCCAGCAGTTTATTGGGGGGGTCCTACGAGCAGTACTTC	CASSLLGGSYEQYF
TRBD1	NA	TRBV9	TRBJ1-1	TGTGCCAGCAGCGTAGACAGGGGCACTGAAGCTTTCTTT	CASSVDRGTEAFF
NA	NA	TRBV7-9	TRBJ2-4	TGTGCCAGCAGCTTCTCCGGAGACCAGATAGCCAAAAACATTCAGTACTTC	CASSFSGDQIAKNIQYF
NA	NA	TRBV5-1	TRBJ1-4	TGCGCCAGCAGAAGACAGGCAACTAATGAAAAACTGTTTTTT	CASRRQATNEKLFF
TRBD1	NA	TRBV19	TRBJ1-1	TGTGCCAGTTCCATTTTCCCAGGACAGGGGAACACTGAAGCTTTCTTT	CASSIFPGQGNTEAFF
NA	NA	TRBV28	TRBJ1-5	TGTGCCAGCAAATGGGGTGGCAATCAGCCCCAGCATTTT	CASKWGGNQPQHF
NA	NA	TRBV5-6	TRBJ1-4	TGTGCCAGCAGCTTGGGGACGGGGGGAAAACTGTTTTTT	CASSLGTGGKLFF
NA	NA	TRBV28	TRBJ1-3	TGTGCCAGCAGTTTTGGGGGTCTAACATCAAACACCATATATTTT	CASSFGGLTSNTIYF
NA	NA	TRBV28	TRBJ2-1	TGTGCCAGCAGTTTAACGGACGGATCCTACAATGAGCAGTTCTTC	CASSLTDGSYNEQFF
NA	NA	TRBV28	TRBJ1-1	TGTGCCAGCAGTTCAGCCTTGAACACTGAAGCTTTCTTT	CASSSALNTEAFF
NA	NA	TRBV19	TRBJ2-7	TGTGCCAGTAGTATAGCCACCCCGCTCAACTTCGGCGAGCAGTACTTC	CASSIATPLNFGEQYF
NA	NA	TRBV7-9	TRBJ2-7	TGTGCCAGCAGCCGGGACCCTGCCTACGAGCAGTACTTC	CASSRDPAYEQYF
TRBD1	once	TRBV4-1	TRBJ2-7	TGCGCCAGCAGCCACACCCACAGGGGGCTCTACGAGCAGTACTTC	CASSHTHRGLYEQYF
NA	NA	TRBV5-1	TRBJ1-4	TGCGCCAGCAGCTTCGTAGCGAGGGGGGAGGAAAAACTGTTTTTT	CASSFVARGEEKLFF
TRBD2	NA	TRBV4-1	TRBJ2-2	TGCGCCAGCAGCCAACTAGCGGGAGGCTCCCACACCGGGGAGCTGTTTTTT	CASSQLAGGSHTGELFF
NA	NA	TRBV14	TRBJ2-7	TGTGCCAGCAGCCGGAGACAAGCTCAATTC	CASSRRQAQF
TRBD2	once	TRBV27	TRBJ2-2	TGTGCCAGCAGTTTCCGGACTAGCGGGCCCACCGGGGAGCTGTTTTTT	CASSFRTSGPTGELFF
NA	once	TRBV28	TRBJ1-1	TGTGCCAGCAGTTTTTGGGGGACTGAAGCTTTCTTT	CASSFWGTEAFF
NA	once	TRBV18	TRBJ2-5	TGTGCCAGCTCACCAGGGCCTGGGGAGACCCAGTACTTC	CASSPGPGETQYF
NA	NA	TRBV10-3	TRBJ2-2	TGTGCCATCAGTGGTCTAGGAACAACCGGGGAGCTGTTTTTT	CAISGLGTTGELFF
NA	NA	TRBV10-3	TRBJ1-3	TGTGCCATAAGACAGGTCTCTGGAAACACCATATATTTT	CAIRQVSGNTIYF
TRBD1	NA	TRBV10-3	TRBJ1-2	TGTGCCATCAGTGTTCCAGACAGGGGGCTCCGGGGGGACGGCTACACCTTC	CAISVPDRGLRGDGYTF
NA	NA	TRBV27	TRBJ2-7	TGTGCCAGCAGTTTAACGGGAAGCACAGGGCCCTACGAGCAGTACTTC	CASSLTGSTGPYEQYF
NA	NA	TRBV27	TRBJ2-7	TGTGCCAGCAGTTTAGGGGGTAGTGGCGAGCAGTACTTC	CASSLGGSGEQYF
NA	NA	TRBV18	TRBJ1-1	TGTGCCAGCTCACTACCCCTCGGACAGTCGAACACTGAAGCTTTCTTT	CASSLPLGQSNTEAFF
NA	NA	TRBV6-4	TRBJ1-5	TGTGCCAGCAGTGACTCGAACGGGTACGGAATCGTTAGCAATCAGCCCCAGCATTTT	CASSDSNGYGIVSNQPQHF
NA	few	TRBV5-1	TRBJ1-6	TGCGCCAGCAGCTTGGAGGGGGGCGCCTCTCCCCCCCTCCACTTT	CASSLEGGASPPLHF
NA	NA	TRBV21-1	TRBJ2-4	TGTGCCAGCACCTCAGCCTCGGCCAAAAACATTCAGTACTTC	CASTSASAKNIQYF
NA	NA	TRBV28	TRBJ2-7	TGTGCCAGCACCCCCCAGGGGAAGTGGATAAATACGAGAGAGCAGTACTTC	CASTPQGKWINTREQYF
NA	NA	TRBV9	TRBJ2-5	TGTGCCAGCAGCGTAGCCGTCGGGCGGGGAGTGGAGACCCAGTACTTC	CASSVAVGRGVETQYF
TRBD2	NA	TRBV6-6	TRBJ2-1	TGTGCCAGCAGTCGGACTAGCGGGAGGGCCGATGAGCAGTTCTTC	CASSRTSGRADEQFF
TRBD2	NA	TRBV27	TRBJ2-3	TGTGCCAGCAGTTTAGGTATAGCGGGAGTTGGAGATACGCAGTATTTT	CASSLGIAGVGDTQYF
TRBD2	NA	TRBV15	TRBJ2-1	TGTGCCACCAGCCTGGGACTAGGCAGCTCCTACAATGAGCAGTTCTTC	CATSLGLGSSYNEQFF
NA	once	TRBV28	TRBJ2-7	TGTGCCAGCAGCGCAGGGTACGAGCAGTACTTC	CASSAGYEQYF
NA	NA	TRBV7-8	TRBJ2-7	TGTGCCAGCAGCTTAGTGGTGGACGAGCAGTACTTC	CASSLVVDEQYF
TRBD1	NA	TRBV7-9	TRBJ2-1	TGTGCCAGCAGCTTCGGGACAGCCTACAATGAGCAGTTCTTC	CASSFGTAYNEQFF
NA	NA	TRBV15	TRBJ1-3	TGTGCCACCAGCAGAGAGCGGAGCTCTGGAAACACCATATATTTT	CATSRERSSGNTIYF
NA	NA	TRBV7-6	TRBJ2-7	TGTGCCAGCAGCTTAGCAGACAGCCTTTCTGAGCAGTACTTC	CASSLADSLSEQYF
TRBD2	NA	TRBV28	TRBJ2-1	TGTGCCAGCAGTCCCTTTTTTCCCCAACTAGCGGGAGGGGCGCTCTCCTACAATGAGCAGTTCTTC	CASSPFFPQLAGGALSYNEQFF
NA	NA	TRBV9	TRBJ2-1	TGTGCCAGCAGCGTAGCTCTGGCGTACTACAATGAGCAGTTCTTC	CASSVALAYYNEQFF
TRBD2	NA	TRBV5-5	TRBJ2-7	TGTGCCAGCAGCTTGGTCCGGGAGGGGTACGAGCAGTACTTC	CASSLVREGYEQYF